What follows are 6 T cell receptor beta chains derived from one specimen sequenced in a study of T cell responses to AZD1222 COVID-19 vaccine. The assay was immunoSEQ multiplex PCR, and TCRdb's table has in-frame clones only and misses some. Altogether 95,000 to 100,000 clones are present, about 90% being singletons, with the ten largest covering approximately 15%. The specimen was peripheral blood, collected on day 0 of AZD1222 vaccination. All receptors derive from an adult in good health.

This clone was observed a few times. This CDR3 is CASSGTRGSRGTLHF. The DNA for the CDR3 is TGTGCCAGCAGCGGAACCCGGGGGTCGCGCGGTACCCTCCACTTT. V usage is TRBV3-1 (or the pseudogene TRBV3-2) and J usage is TRBJ1-6, with D maybe TRBD1 (5 bases). With 5 bases removed from V and 14 bases from J, the gap between germline ends came to 22 bases. The CDR3 has 15 amino acids. Germline CDR1 and CDR2: LGHDT and YNNKEL (reference sequence).

The chain links TRBV5-1 to TRBJ2-3; D not certain. Germline loops: CDR1 SGHRS, CDR2 YFSETQ. V lost 1 base to trimming and J lost 2 bases, with 11 bases between them. This CDR3 has 15 residues. This CDR3 is CASSLFGGNTDTQYF. The CDR3 region has the DNA TGCGCCAGCAGCTTGTTCGGCGGAAACACAGATACGCAGTATTTT.

The V call is TRBV7-9, the J call TRBJ2-1; TRBD2 aligns across 9 bases. J lost 9 bases, V lost 4 bases, and 7 bases had no gene match. Germline V gene sequence: CDR1 SEHNR, CDR2 FQNEAQ (reference sequence). The CDR3 covers 14 residues. The CDR3 nucleotides are TGTGCCAGCAGCTCCTGGACTAGCGTCGTTGAGCAGTTCTTC. Amino acid sequence: CASSSWTSVVEQFF. The full variable domain, completed using reference TRBV7-9 and TRBJ2-1, is DTGVSQNPRHKITKRGQNVTFRCDPISEHNRLYWYRQTLGQGPEFLTYFQNEAQLEKSRLLSDRFSAERPKGSFSTLEIQRTEQGDSAMYLCASSSWTSVVEQFFGPGTRLTVL.

The rearrangement uses TRBV30 and TRBJ1-6, with no clear D. Germline assignment: CDR1 GTSNPN and CDR2 SVGIG (reference sequence). Trimming removed 2 bases from V and 14 bases from J, with 13 bases in between. This CDR3 is built from 12 residues. This CDR3 reads CAWSTIRGALHF. DNA of the CDR3: TGTGCCTGGAGTACGATCCGCGGGGCCCTCCACTTT.

This chain uses TRBV24-1 with TRBJ2-5, with D possibly matching TRBD1 (6 bases). The germline gives CDR1 KGHDR, CDR2 SFDVKD. This CDR3 is built from 16 residues. Trimming left V 3 bases short and J 5 bases short, with 18 bases between. The chain's CDR3 is CATSDIFRGAGETQYF. The CDR3 nucleotides are TGTGCCACCAGTGATATTTTCAGGGGCGCCGGGGAGACCCAGTACTTC.

The rearrangement links TRBV12-3 or TRBV12-4 to TRBJ1-1; D not certain. Between the trimmed V and J ends, which lost 6 bases and 0 bases, there was a span of 5 bases. This CDR3 has 12 amino acids. As DNA, the CDR3 is TGTGCCAGCAGAGTTATGAACACTGAAGCTTTCTTT. This gives the protein CASRVMNTEAFF.